This TCR beta chain was retrieved from a study of human T cells and chemical hapten exposure. Across the study: 2% DPC applied to an approximately 2 cm by approximately 2 cm arm area sensitized donors.

As the library was built, unique molecular identifiers were attached to individual cDNA molecules. In TCRdb, the RACE reads were re-called with MiXCR into one record per CDR3 protein. The table shows approximately 320,000 distinct CDR3 sequences, with around 5.5% occurring only once. The sample's time point: pre-sensitization, week 0. The treatment is: therapeutic diphenylcyclopropenone sensitization with weekly scalp DPC. The CDR3 sequence is 14 residues long. Germline loops: CDR1 SEHNR, CDR2 FQNEAQ (reference sequence). Trimming removed 4 bases from V and 0 bases from J, with 4 bases in between. The sequence was obtained from a woman aged 18-35 years with alopecia areata. Some clones in this sample may be carry-over from other donors' samples. The chain couples TRBV7-9 to TRBJ2-6, with D unresolved. The specimen was whole blood, collected in connection with sensitization to the hapten diphenylcyclopropenone (DPC). CDR3 amino acids: CASSSFSGANVLTF. As DNA, the CDR3 is TGTGCCAGCAGCTCCTTCTCTGGGGCCAACGTCCTGACTTTC.